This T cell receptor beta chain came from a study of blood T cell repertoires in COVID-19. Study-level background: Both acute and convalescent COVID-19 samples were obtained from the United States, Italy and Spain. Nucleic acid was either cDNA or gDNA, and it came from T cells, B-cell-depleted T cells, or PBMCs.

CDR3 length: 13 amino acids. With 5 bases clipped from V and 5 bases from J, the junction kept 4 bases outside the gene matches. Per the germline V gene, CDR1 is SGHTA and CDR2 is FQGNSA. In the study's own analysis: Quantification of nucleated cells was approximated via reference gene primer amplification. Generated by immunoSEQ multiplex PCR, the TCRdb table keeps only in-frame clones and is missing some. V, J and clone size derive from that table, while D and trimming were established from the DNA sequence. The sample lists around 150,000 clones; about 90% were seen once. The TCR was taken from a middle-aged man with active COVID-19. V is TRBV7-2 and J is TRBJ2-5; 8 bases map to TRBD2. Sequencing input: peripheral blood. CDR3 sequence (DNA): TGTGCCAGCAGCCCCACGGGGGGGGAGACCCAGTACTTC. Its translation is CASSPTGGETQYF.